Below are 13 T cell receptor beta chains sequenced from a single sample in a study of blood T cell repertoires in COVID-19. The data were produced by immunoSEQ multiplex PCR, yet TCRdb's version contains in-frame clones alone and is incomplete. The sample has over 100,000 clones; roughly 83% are singletons. The material sequenced was peripheral blood. The receptors come from a woman older than 75 with acute or convalescent COVID-19.

This chain links TRBV30 with TRBJ2-1; D is unclear. In germline, CDR1 is GTSNPN, CDR2 SVGIG (reference sequence). The CDR3 covers 12 residues. Deletions cut 6 bases from V and 7 bases from J, with 13 bases between. The CDR3 is CACGSPRNEQFF. The CDR3 nucleotides are TGTGCCTGCGGCTCCCCGAGGAATGAGCAGTTCTTC.

CDR3 sequence reads: CASSYRFSEAKNIQYF. CDR3 bases: TGTGCCAGCAGTTACCGTTTTAGCGAAGCCAAAAACATTCAGTACTTC. V and J are TRBV6-5 and TRBJ2-4, with D perhaps TRBD2 (5 bases). The CDR3 consists of 16 residues. V was pared by 2 bases and J by 0 bases, with 11 bases between. Germline CDR1 and CDR2: MNHEY and SVGAGI.

This rearrangement joins TRBV7-2 to TRBJ2-7, with D maybe TRBD2 (7 bases). Germline lookup yields CDR1 SGHTA and CDR2 FQGNSA. Trimming removed 3 bases at V and 6 bases at J, with 18 bases between. The CDR3 contains 15 residues. CDR3 bases: TGTGCCAGCAGCTTTTCAGGGACATGGGGGGGCGAGCAGTACTTC. This codes for CASSFSGTWGGEQYF.

V is TRBV5-1 and J is TRBJ2-3, with TRBD1 matching over 7 bases. The length of the CDR3 is 14 residues. V trimming: 7 bases; J trimming: 0 bases; junction bases outside the gene matches: 5. Germline CDR1 reads SGHRS; CDR2 reads YFSETQ. The CDR3 coding sequence is TGCGCCAGCCGCCGGGACAGTAGCACAGATACGCAGTATTTT. The encoded protein is CASRRDSSTDTQYF.

The chain joins TRBV2 to TRBJ1-2, with TRBD1 as a possible D gene (5 bases). The CDR3 sequence is 14 residues long. Germline V lookup: CDR1 SNHLY, CDR2 FYNNEI. V dropped 5 bases and J dropped 4 bases, with 14 bases sitting between them. CDR3 bases: TGTGCCAGCAGTACCCAGACAGTTGTCTATGGCTACACCTTC. This encodes CASSTQTVVYGYTF.

The chain uses TRBV18 and TRBJ1-1, with a weak D call TRBD1 (5 bases). V was trimmed by 3 bases and J by 4 bases, leaving 15 bases between them. The germline V gene has CDR1 KGHSH and CDR2 LQKENI. The CDR3 is made up of 15 amino acids. The CDR3 here is CASSPGTGGFTEAFF. CDR3 bases: TGTGCCAGCTCACCGGGGACGGGGGGTTTCACTGAAGCTTTCTTT.

The V call is TRBV27, the J call TRBJ1-1; D might be TRBD1 (6 bases). Trimming stripped 6 bases from V and 0 bases from J, with 14 bases between. The CDR3 spans 15 residues. Germline CDR1 is MNHEY and CDR2 is SMNVEV (reference sequence). The CDR3 is CASSRSQGMNTEAFF. CDR3 bases: TGTGCCAGCAGCCGATCCCAGGGGATGAACACTGAAGCTTTCTTT.

This clone occurred a few times. DNA for the CDR3: TGTGCCAGCAGCTTTAGAGGGGGAGCTATTAACTATGGCTACACCTTC. Its protein product is CASSFRGGAINYGYTF. V usage is TRBV7-9 and J usage is TRBJ1-2; a weak D match, TRBD1 (6 bases). The CDR3 is 16 residues long. The germline gives CDR1 SEHNR, CDR2 FQNEAQ (reference sequence). Trimming left V 3 bases short and J 1 base short, with 15 bases between.

This chain links TRBV29-1 with TRBJ2-1, with 11 bases lining up with TRBD2. Germline CDR1 and CDR2: SQVTM and ANQGSEA. There are 13 residues in the CDR3. V shed 6 bases, J shed 9 bases, and the junction held 7 bases outside the gene matches. The CDR3 DNA reads TGCAGCGTGACGGGAGGGACTAGCGGTGAGCAGTTCTTC. Its protein is CSVTGGTSGEQFF.

This chain links TRBV11-2 with TRBJ2-1, with 9 bases identical to TRBD2. The CDR3 has 16 residues. V trimming: 0 bases; J trimming: 5 bases; junction bases outside the gene matches: 5. Germline V gives CDR1 SGHAT, CDR2 FQNNGV. Here the CDR3 DNA reads TGTGCCAGCAGCTTAGAAGGGACTAGCAAACACAATGAGCAGTTCTTC. Protein: CASSLEGTSKHNEQFF.

The genes are TRBV19 and TRBJ2-6; tentative D call: TRBD2 (6 bases). Trimming removed 5 bases at V and 1 base at J, with 12 bases between. The CDR3 spans 16 residues. Germline CDR1 and CDR2: LNHDA and SQIVND (reference sequence). The CDR3 sequence: CASSLLGGSGANVLTF. The CDR3 DNA sequence: TGTGCCAGTAGTCTCCTCGGGGGTTCTGGGGCCAACGTCCTGACTTTC.

A single count supports this clone. The chain couples TRBV27 to TRBJ1-2, with TRBD1 matching over 7 bases. Germline V lookup: CDR1 MNHEY, CDR2 SMNVEV (reference sequence). The V segment lost 6 bases and the J segment 3 bases; nucleotides outside the gene matches: 4. The CDR3 has 13 amino acids. The CDR3 is CASSDRADYGYTF. The CDR3 coding sequence is TGTGCCAGCAGCGACAGGGCCGACTATGGCTACACCTTC.

The chain has TRBV5-1 and TRBJ2-2, with D possibly TRBD2 on 6 matching bases. This CDR3 has 15 amino acids. V was pared by 3 bases and J by 0 bases, with 9 bases between. In germline, CDR1 is SGHRS, CDR2 YFSETQ. The CDR3 DNA follows: TGCGCCAGCAGCTCGGGACTCGCGAACACCGGGGAGCTGTTTTTT. Amino acid sequence: CASSSGLANTGELFF.